Sequencing of this T cell receptor beta chain was carried out in a study of T cells in Graves' hyperthyroidism and ophthalmopathy (dated by TCRdb to between 2017 and 2020). Describing the broader study: Peripheral blood samples were taken at the time of initial diagnosis, prior to any treatment. After blood sampling, hyperthyroidism patients were treated with methimazole at a starting dose of 30 mg daily, and ophthalmopathy patients were treated with high-dose intravenous methylprednisolone. For training and testing, the approximately 97 patients in the discovery cohort were randomly divided in a 7:3 ratio. The study also compared thyroid tissue and blood T-cell repertoires from a handful of Graves' hyperthyroidism patients. The paper reports TCR Vbeta CDR3 sequencing of approximately 140 peripheral blood samples: around 45 ophthalmopathy, fewer than 80 hyperthyroidism and approximately 17 progressor patients. A discovery cohort of fewer than 110 patients, roughly 43 with Graves' ophthalmopathy and approximately 60 with stable Graves' hyperthyroidism, was used to find distinguishing TCR V-J signatures. Whether ophthalmopathy could be predicted prospectively was tested in an independent validation cohort made up of approximately 19 hyperthyroidism patients plus 17 patients who later progressed to ophthalmopathy.

Summary of the overall study and its limitations: Blood samples also contained most of the expanded thyroid clonotypes (frequency above 0.001), which suggests that blood repertoires may reflect thyroid immune responses. A model built on a 13 V-J signature distinguished ophthalmopathy from stable hyperthyroidism, reaching about 88% sensitivity and about 81% specificity in cross-validation and 80%/75% in testing. No statistical method was used to fix the sample size in advance, and group allocation was not hidden from the investigators. In validation, the model predicted progression to ophthalmopathy with approximately 71% sensitivity and 72.22% specificity, a median of roughly seven months before onset.

The hyperthyroidism patients were between 18 and 65 years old and newly diagnosed, with a disease duration of less than 2 months. Any patient with an uncontrolled infection, another autoimmune disease, pregnancy or lactation was excluded. Clinical symptoms, serum thyroxine and TRAb, thyroid ultrasound, and orbital computed tomography formed the basis for the diagnoses. Blood from progressor patients was collected at the time of first diagnosis with hyperthyroidism, before any ophthalmopathy symptoms had appeared. PBMCs were isolated from roughly 10 ml of fresh peripheral blood by Ficoll-Paque density gradient centrifugation. Progressor patients were initially diagnosed with Graves' hyperthyroidism and developed ophthalmopathy during follow-up. Trizol reagent was used to extract total RNA, and RNA quality was then checked on an Agilent 2100 Bioanalyzer. This clonotype has a count of ten or more. There is no known antigen for this receptor. Base qualities are not recorded, but no much larger clone differs from it by a single base.

CDR1 and CDR2 (MNHEY, SMNVEV) derive from the germline V gene (reference sequence). Its CDR3 holds 16 amino acids, cysteine through phenylalanine. The entry retains the CDR3 DNA only, 48 bases that are in frame from base 1. V is cut by 0 bases and J by 0 bases, and the space between the germline ends is 8 bases. TCR beta CDR3 regions were amplified from RNA transcripts. For the first round of RT-PCR on the TCR CDR3, the HTBI primer set was used together with the Qiagen OneStep RT-PCR kit. The libraries were constructed in a second round of multiplex PCR and then size-selected and purified. The libraries were sequenced on an Illumina HiSeq2000 using paired-end 100 bp reads. The study's processing was this. Raw data were processed with SOAPnuke, discarding reads with adapters, uncalled bases, mean Phred below 15, or no exact constant-primer or identifier match. High-quality paired reads were merged with COPE v1.2.5, and unique nucleotide sequences were defined as clonotypes. MiTCR v1.1 was used to align clonotypes to the IMGT TRBV, TRBD and TRBJ reference segments. Only V-J combinations with frequency above 0.0001, covering roughly 99% of repertoires, were analysed. The TCS score was defined as F50 (clonal expansion) divided by E x V (chaos), with BLOSUM62-based TCRdist calculated between CDR3 peptides within each V-J. Welch's t-statistics and random forest reduced 500 to 550 V-J features to about 13, which were used in a naive Bayes classifier (R e1071). TCRdb applied fastp at Q25 and MiXCR to the public reads, then kept only in-frame beta chains. Rows are unified per CDR3 protein, each entry keeping the most common DNA and genes. What appears here as the V and J calls and clone size reflects TCRdb's work, not the paper's. This sample holds around 300,000 distinct CDR3 sequences; 25% to 30% were observed only once. Together, the top ten hold about 25% of the sample.

This sequence uses TRBV27 and TRBJ2-2, with the D gene too uncertain to name. The sample consisted of blood. The source of this sequence is a man aged 35-49 years with Graves' hyperthyroidism that later progressed to Graves' ophthalmopathy. CDR3 reads: CASSLSGVSNTGELFF. The DNA sequence is as follows: TGTGCCAGCAGTTTATCGGGCGTATCGAACACCGGGGAGCTGTTTTTT.